The 5 T cell receptor beta chains listed next were all sequenced from one sample in a study of blood T cell repertoires in COVID-19. Sequenced by immunoSEQ multiplex PCR; TCRdb stores in-frame clones only, minus some. The sample includes under 200,000 clones, approximately 80% of them seen just once. Input material: peripheral blood. The origin of the receptors is a human donor in a cohort sampled during active COVID-19.

CDR3 sequence (DNA): TGCAGCGCCCGGGGCGGACTATCCGCTGAAGCTTTCTTT. This sequence encodes CSARGGLSAEAFF. This sequence joins TRBV29-1 and TRBJ1-1; possible D gene TRBD1, 5 bases. V lost 7 bases and J lost 6, with 18 bases in between. This CDR3 is 13 amino acids long. Germline V CDR1 and CDR2: SQVTM, ANQGSEA.

CDR3: CASSWDRISYEQYF. The CDR3 DNA sequence: TGTGCCAGCAGCTGGGACAGGATCTCCTACGAGCAGTACTTC. The V and J genes are TRBV6-2 or TRBV6-3 and TRBJ2-7; TRBD1 agrees at 8 bases. The CDR3 loop spans 14 amino acids. Germline CDR1 is MNHEY and CDR2 is SVGEGT. J gave up 0 bases and V 6 bases, and 4 bases lay outside the gene matches.

The V gene is TRBV6-1, the J gene TRBJ1-2; D ambiguous. This CDR3 has 14 residues. Per germline, CDR1 MNHNS and CDR2 SASEGT. Trimming took 1 base from V and 7 from J, leaving 13 bases between them. The CDR3 nucleotides read TGTGCCAGCAGTGAAGTAGGAGGCCCTGGTGGCTACACCTTC. This encodes CASSEVGGPGGYTF.

V is TRBV19 and J is TRBJ1-5, with 8 bases matching TRBD1. CDR1 is LNHDA and CDR2 is SQIVND in the germline V gene (reference sequence). Trimming removed 5 bases from V and 3 bases from J; junction bases left unmatched: 3. This CDR3 is 14 amino acids long. This CDR3 reads CASSPTGVNQPQHF. The CDR3 nucleotides are TGTGCCAGTAGTCCGACAGGGGTCAATCAGCCCCAGCATTTT.

The V call is TRBV3-1 (or the pseudogene TRBV3-2), the J call TRBJ1-3; no firm D call. With 1 base removed from V and 0 bases from J, the gap between germline ends came to 13 bases. This CDR3 has 17 residues. Per germline, CDR1 LGHDT and CDR2 YNNKEL (reference sequence). The DNA of the CDR3 is TGTGCCAGCAGCCAAGGTCGTGGGCCAGTCTCTGGAAACACCATATATTTT. It yields the protein CASSQGRGPVSGNTIYF.